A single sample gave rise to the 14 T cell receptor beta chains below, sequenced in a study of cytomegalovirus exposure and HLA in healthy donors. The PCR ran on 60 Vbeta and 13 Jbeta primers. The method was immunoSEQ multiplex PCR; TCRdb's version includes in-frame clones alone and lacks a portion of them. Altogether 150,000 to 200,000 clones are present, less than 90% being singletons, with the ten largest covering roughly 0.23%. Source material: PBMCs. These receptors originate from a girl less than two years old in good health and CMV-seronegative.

Here the CDR3 reads CASSFRQEYNSPLHF. CDR3 DNA sequence: TGTGCCAGCAGTTTCAGACAGGAGTATAATTCACCCCTCCACTTT. The chain joins TRBV27 to TRBJ1-6; weak D call: TRBD1 (6 bases). V was clipped by 3 bases and J by 4 bases, with 10 bases between them. The CDR3 is 15 residues long. The V gene's germline CDR1 is MNHEY and CDR2 SMNVEV (reference sequence).

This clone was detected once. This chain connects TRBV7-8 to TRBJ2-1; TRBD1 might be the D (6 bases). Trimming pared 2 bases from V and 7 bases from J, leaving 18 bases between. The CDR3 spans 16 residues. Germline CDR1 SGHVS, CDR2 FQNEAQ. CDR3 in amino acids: CASSLRPRGNVNEQFF. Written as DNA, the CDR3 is TGTGCCAGCAGCTTAAGGCCTAGGGGGAACGTTAATGAGCAGTTCTTC.

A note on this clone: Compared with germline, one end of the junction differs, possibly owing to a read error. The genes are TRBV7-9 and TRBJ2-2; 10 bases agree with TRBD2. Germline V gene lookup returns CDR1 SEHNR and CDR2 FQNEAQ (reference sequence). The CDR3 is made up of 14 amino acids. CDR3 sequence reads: CASSLAGDTGELFF. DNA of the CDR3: TGTGCCAGCAGCCTAGCGGGAGACACCGGGGAGCTGTTTTTT.

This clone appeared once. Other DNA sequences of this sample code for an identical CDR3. This chain's CDR3 is CASSFSTGGTEAFF. In nucleotides, the CDR3 is TGTGCCAGCAGTTTTTCGACAGGGGGAACTGAAGCTTTCTTT. The chain joins TRBV6-5 to TRBJ1-1; 9 nucleotides align to TRBD1. There are 14 residues in the CDR3. J gave up 5 bases and V 4 bases, and 5 bases lay outside the gene matches. From germline, CDR1 is MNHEY and CDR2 SVGAGI.

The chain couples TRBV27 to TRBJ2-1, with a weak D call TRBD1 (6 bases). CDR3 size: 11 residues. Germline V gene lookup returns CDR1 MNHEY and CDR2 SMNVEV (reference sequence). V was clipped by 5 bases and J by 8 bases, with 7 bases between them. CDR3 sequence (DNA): TGTGCCAGCAGTCAGGGGTATGAGCAGTTCTTC. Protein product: CASSQGYEQFF.

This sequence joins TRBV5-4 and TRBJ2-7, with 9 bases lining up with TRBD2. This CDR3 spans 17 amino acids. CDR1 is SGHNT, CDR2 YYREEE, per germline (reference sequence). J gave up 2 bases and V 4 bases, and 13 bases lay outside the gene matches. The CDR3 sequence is CASSTLLGGRVPYEQYF. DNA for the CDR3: TGTGCCAGCAGCACCCTTCTTGGCGGGAGGGTGCCCTACGAGCAGTACTTC.

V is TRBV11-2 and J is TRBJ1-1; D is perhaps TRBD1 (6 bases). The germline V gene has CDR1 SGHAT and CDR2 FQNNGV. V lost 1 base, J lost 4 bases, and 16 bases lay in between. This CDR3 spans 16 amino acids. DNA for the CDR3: TGTGCCAGCAGCTTAGGGAACAGGGTGAGACGCACTGAAGCTTTCTTT. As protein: CASSLGNRVRRTEAFF.

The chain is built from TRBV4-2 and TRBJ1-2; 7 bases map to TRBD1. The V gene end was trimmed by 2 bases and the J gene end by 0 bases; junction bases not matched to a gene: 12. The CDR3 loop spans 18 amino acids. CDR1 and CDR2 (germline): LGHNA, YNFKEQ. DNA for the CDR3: TGTGCCAGCAGCCAACAGGTTCTCTTTCAGGGGGCTAACTATGGCTACACCTTC. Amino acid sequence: CASSQQVLFQGANYGYTF.

The CDR3: CASSWGQGGTGNTIYF. CDR3 bases: TGCGCCAGCAGCTGGGGACAGGGGGGGACTGGAAACACCATATATTTT. The rearrangement links TRBV5-1 to TRBJ1-3; 11 bases match TRBD1. V shed 3 bases, J shed 2 bases, and the junction held 4 bases outside the gene matches. This CDR3 region has 16 residues. Germline V CDR1 and CDR2: SGHRS, YFSETQ.

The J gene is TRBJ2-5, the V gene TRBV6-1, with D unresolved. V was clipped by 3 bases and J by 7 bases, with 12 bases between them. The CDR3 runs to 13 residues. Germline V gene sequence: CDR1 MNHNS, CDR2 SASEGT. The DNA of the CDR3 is TGTGCCAGCAGTGACCCAGCCAGAGGGACCCAGTACTTC. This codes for CASSDPARGTQYF.

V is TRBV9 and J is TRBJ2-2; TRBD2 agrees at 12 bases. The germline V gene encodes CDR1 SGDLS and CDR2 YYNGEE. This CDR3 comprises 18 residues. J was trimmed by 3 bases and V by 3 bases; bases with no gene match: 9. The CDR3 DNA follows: TGTGCCAGCAGCGGATTTCTAGCGGGGGGGCAGGACACCGGGGAGCTGTTTTTT. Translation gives CASSGFLAGGQDTGELFF. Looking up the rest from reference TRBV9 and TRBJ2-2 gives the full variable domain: DSGVTQTPKHLITATGQRVTLRCSPRSGDLSVYWYQQSLDQGLQFLIQYYNGEERAKGNILERFSAQQFPDLHSELNLSSLELGDSALYFCASSGFLAGGQDTGELFFGEGSRLTVL.

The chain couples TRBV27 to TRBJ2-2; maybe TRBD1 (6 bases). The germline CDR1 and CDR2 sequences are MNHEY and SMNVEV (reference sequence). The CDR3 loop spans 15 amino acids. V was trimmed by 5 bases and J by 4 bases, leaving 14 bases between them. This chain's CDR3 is CASSPGASGTGELFF. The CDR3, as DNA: TGTGCCAGCAGTCCAGGGGCCTCGGGCACCGGGGAGCTGTTTTTT.

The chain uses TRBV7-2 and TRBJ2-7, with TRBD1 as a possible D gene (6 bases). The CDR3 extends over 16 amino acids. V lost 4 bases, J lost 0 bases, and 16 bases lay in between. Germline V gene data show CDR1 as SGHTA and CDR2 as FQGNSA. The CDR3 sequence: CASSWPHREPSYEQYF. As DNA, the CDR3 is TGTGCCAGCAGCTGGCCCCACAGGGAGCCCTCCTACGAGCAGTACTTC.

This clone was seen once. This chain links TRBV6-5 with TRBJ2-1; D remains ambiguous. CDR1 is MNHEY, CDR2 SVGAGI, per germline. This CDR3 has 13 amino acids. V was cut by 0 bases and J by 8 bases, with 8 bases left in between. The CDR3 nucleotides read TGTGCCAGCAGTTACTCTATCTTCCATGAGCAGTTCTTC. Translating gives CASSYSIFHEQFF.